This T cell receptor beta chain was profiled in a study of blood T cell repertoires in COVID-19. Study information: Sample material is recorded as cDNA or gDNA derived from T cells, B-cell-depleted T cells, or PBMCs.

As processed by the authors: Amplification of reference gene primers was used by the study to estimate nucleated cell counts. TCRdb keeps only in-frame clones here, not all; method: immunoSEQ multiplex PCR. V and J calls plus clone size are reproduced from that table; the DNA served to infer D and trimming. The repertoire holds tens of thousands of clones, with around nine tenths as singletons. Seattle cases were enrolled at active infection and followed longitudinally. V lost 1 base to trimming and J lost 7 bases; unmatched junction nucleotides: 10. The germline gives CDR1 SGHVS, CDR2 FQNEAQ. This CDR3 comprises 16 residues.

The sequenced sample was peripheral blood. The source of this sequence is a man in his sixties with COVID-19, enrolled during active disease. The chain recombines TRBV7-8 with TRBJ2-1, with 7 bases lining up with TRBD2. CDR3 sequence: CASSLVGRELLNEQFF. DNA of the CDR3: TGTGCCAGCAGCTTAGTAGGGCGGGAGCTTCTGAATGAGCAGTTCTTC.